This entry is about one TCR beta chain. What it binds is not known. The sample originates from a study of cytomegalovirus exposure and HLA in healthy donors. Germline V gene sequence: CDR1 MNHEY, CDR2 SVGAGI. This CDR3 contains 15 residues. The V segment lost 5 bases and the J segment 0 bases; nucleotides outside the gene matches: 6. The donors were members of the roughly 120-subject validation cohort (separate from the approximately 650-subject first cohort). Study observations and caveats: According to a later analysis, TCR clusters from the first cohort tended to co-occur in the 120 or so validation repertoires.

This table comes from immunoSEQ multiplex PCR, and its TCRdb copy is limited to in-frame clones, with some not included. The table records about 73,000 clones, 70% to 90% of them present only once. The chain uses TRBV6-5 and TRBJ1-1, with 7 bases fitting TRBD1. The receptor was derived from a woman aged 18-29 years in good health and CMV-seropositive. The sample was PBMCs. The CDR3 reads CASSRDSIMNTEAFF. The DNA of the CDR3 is TGTGCCAGCAGTCGGGACAGTATCATGAACACTGAAGCTTTCTTT.